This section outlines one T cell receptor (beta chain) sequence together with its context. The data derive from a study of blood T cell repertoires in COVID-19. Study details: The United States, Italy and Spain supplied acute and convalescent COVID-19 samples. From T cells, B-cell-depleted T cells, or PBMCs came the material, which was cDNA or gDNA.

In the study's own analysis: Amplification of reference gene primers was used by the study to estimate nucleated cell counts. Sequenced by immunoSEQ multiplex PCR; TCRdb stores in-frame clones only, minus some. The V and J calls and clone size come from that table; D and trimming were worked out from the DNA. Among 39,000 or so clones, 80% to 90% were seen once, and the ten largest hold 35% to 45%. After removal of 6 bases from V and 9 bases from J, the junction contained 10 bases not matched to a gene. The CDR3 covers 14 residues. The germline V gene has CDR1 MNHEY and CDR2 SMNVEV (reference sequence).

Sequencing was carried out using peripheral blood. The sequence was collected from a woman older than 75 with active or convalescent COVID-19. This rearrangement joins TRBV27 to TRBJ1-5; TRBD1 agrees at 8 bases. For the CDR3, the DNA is TGTGCCAGCAGACATCAGGGGGCTGGGCCGCCCCAGCATTTT. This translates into CASRHQGAGPPQHF.